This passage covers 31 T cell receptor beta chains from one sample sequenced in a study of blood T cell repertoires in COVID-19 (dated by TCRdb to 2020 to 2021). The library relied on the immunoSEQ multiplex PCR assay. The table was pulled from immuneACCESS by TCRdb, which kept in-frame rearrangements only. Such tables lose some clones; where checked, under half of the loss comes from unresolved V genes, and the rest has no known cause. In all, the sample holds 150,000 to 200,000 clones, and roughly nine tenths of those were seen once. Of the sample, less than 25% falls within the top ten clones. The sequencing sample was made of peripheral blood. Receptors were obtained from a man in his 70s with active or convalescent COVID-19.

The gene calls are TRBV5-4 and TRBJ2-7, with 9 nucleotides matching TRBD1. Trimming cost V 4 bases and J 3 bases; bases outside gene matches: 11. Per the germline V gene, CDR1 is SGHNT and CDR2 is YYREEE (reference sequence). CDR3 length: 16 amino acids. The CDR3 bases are TGTGCCAGCAGCCGCGGACAGGGGCTAGGGTACTACGAGCAGTACTTC. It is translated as CASSRGQGLGYYEQYF.

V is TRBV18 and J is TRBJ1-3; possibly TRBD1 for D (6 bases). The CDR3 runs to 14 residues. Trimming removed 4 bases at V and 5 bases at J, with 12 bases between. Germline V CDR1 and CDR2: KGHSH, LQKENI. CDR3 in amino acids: CASSQPGVRNTIYF. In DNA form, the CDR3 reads TGTGCCAGCTCACAACCAGGGGTTAGAAACACCATATATTTT.

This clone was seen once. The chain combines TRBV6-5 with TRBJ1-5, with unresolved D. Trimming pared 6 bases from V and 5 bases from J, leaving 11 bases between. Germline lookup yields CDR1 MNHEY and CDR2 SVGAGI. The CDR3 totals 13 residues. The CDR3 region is CASRENRDQPQHF. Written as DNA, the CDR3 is TGTGCCAGCAGAGAGAACAGAGATCAGCCCCAGCATTTT.

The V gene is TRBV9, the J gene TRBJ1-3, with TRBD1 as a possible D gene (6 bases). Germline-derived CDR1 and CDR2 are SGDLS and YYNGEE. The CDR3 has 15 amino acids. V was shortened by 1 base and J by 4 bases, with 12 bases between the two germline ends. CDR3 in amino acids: CASSVQGMGGNTIYF. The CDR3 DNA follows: TGTGCCAGCAGCGTACAGGGGATGGGAGGAAACACCATATATTTT.

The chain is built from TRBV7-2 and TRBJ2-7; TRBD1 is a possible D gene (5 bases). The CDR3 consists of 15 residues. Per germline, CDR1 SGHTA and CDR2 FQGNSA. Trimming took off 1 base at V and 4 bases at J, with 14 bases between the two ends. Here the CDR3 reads CASSLGQGGPYEQYF. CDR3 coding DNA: TGTGCCAGCAGCTTAGGCCAGGGCGGCCCATACGAGCAGTACTTC.

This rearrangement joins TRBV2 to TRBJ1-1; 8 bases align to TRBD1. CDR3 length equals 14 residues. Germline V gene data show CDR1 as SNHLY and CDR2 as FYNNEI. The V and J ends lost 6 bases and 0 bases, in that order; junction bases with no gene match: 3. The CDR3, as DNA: TGTGCCAGCAGCGGACAGGGTTTGAACACTGAAGCTTTCTTT. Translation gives CASSGQGLNTEAFF.

Here the CDR3 DNA reads TGCGCCAGCAGCCAAGGGATGATTGGACTAGCGGGGCCAGAGACCCAGTACTTC. Its translation is CASSQGMIGLAGPETQYF. V usage is TRBV4-3 and J usage is TRBJ2-5; 12 nucleotides agree with TRBD2. The junction had 10 bases not matched to a gene; V was cut back by 1 base and J by 4 bases. Germline CDR1 is LGHNA and CDR2 is YSLEER. CDR3 length: 18 amino acids.

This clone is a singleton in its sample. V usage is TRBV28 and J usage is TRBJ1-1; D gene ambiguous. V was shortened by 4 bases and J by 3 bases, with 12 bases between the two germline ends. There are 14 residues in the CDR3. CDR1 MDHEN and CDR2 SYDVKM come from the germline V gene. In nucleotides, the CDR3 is TGTGCCAGCAGTTCCCAAGGAGCGTACACTGAAGCTTTCTTT. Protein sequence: CASSSQGAYTEAFF.

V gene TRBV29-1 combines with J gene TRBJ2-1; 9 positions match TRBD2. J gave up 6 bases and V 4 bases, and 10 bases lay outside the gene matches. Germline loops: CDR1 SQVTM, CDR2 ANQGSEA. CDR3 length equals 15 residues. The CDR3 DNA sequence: TGCAGCGTTGCAGCGGGAGGAACCTCAATCAATGAGCAGTTCTTC. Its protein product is CSVAAGGTSINEQFF.

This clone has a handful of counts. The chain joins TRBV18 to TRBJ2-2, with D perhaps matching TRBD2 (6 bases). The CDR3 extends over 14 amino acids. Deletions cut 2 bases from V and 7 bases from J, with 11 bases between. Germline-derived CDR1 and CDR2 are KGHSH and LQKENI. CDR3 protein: CASSPGRKDGELFF. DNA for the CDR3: TGTGCCAGCTCACCAGGGAGGAAGGACGGGGAGCTGTTTTTT.

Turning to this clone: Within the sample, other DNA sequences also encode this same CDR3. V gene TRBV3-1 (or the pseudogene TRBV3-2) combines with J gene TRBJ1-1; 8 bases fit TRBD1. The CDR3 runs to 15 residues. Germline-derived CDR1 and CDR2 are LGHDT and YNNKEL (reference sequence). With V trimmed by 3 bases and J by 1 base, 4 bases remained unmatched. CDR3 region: CASSQPQGGNTEAFF. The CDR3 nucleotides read TGTGCCAGCAGCCAGCCACAGGGGGGGAACACTGAAGCTTTCTTT.

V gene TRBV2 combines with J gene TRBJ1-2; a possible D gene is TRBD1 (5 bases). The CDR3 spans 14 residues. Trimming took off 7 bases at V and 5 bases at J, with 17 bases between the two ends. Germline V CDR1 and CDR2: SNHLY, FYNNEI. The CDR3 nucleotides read TGTGCCAGCACGACACAGGAAAAACTTTATGGCTACACCTTC. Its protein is CASTTQEKLYGYTF.

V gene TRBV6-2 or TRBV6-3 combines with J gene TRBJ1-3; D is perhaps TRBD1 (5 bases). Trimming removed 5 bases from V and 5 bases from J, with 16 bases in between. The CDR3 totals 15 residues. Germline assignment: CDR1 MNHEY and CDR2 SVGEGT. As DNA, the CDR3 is TGTGCCAGCAGTCCGGACAACATTCGGCGAAACACCATATATTTT. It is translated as CASSPDNIRRNTIYF.

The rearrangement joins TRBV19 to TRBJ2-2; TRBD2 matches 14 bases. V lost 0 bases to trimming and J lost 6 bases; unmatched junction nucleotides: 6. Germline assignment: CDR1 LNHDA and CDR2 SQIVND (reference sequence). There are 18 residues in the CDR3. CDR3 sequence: CASSIDGLAGGPPGELFF. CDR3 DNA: TGTGCCAGTAGTATAGACGGACTAGCGGGAGGTCCTCCCGGGGAGCTGTTTTTT.

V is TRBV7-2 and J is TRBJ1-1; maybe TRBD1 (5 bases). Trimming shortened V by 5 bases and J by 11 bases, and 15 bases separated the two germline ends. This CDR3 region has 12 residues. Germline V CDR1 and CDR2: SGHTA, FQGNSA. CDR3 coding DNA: TGTGCCAGCAGCGCCGGGGCAGGAGGGGCTTTCTTT. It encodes CASSAGAGGAFF.

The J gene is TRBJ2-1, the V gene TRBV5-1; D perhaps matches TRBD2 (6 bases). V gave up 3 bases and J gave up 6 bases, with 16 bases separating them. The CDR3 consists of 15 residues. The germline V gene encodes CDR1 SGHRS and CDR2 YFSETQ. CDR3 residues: CASSWGGTMGNEQFF. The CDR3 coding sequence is TGCGCCAGCAGCTGGGGAGGCACCATGGGCAATGAGCAGTTCTTC.

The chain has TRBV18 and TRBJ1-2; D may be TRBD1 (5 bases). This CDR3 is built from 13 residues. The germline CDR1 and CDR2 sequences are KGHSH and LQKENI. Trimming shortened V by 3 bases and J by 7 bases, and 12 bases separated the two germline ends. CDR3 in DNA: TGTGCCAGCTCACCCGACATCGGGGGTGGCTACACCTTC. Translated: CASSPDIGGGYTF.

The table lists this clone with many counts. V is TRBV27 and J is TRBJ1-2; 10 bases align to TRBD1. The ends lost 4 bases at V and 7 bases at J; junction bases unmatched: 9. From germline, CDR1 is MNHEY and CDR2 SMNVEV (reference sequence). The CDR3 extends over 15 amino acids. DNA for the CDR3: TGTGCCAGCAGTTACGTCGGGACAGGGGCAGCTGGCTACACCTTC. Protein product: CASSYVGTGAAGYTF.

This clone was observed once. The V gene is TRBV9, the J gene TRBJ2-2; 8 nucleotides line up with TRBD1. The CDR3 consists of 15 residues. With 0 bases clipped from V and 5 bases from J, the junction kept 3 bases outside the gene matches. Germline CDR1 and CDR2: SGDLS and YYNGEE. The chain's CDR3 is CASSVGGQATGELFF. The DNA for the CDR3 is TGTGCCAGCAGCGTAGGGGGACAGGCAACCGGGGAGCTGTTTTTT.

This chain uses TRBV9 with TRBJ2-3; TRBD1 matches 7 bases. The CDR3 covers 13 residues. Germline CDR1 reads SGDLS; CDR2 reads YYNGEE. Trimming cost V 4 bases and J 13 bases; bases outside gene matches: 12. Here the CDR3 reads CASSPPGQPVEYF. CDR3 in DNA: TGTGCCAGCAGCCCCCCGGGACAGCCGGTCGAGTATTTT.

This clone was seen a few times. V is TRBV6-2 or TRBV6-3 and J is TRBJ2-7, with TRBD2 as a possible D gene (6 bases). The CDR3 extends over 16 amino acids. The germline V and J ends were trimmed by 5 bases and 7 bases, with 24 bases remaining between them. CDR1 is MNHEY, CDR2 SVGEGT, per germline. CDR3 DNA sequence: TGTGCCAGCAGTAAGCGGGCCAGCCGGGGACCTGGGGAGCAGTACTTC. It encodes CASSKRASRGPGEQYF.

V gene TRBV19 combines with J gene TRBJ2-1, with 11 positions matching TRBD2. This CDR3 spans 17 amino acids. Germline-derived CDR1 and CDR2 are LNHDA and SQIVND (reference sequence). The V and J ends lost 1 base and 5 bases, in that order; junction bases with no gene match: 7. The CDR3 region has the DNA TGTGCCAGTAGTATAGTGGGTCTAGCGGGAGGTAACAATGAGCAGTTCTTC. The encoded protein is CASSIVGLAGGNNEQFF.

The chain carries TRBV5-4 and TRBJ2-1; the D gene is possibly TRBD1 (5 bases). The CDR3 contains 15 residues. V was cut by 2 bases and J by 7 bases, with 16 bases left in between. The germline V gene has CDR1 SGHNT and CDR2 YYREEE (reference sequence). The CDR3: CASSFADIWDNEQFF. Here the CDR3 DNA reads TGTGCCAGCAGCTTTGCGGACATTTGGGATAATGAGCAGTTCTTC.

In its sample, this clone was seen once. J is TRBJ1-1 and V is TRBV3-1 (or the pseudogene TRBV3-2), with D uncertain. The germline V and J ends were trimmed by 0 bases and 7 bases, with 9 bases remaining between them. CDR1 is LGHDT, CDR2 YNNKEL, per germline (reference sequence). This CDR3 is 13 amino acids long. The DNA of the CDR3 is TGTGCCAGCAGCCAAGATTACTCTGTTGAAGCTTTCTTT. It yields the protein CASSQDYSVEAFF.

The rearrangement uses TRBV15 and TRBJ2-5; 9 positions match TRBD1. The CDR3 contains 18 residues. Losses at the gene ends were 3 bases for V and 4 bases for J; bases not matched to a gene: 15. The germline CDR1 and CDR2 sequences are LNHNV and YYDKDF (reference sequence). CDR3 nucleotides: TGTGCCACCAGCAGCCGGGACAGGGCTTTATGGGCGAGAGAGACCCAGTACTTC. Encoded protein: CATSSRDRALWARETQYF.

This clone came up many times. Here the CDR3 DNA reads TGTGCCAGCAGTTGGCGTAGCGGGAGCGATGAGCAGTTCTTC. It encodes CASSWRSGSDEQFF. The chain recombines TRBV27 with TRBJ2-1, with 9 bases aligning to TRBD2. Looked up from germline, CDR1 is MNHEY and CDR2 is SMNVEV (reference sequence). Trimming cost V 4 bases and J 8 bases; bases outside gene matches: 6. The CDR3 is 14 residues long.

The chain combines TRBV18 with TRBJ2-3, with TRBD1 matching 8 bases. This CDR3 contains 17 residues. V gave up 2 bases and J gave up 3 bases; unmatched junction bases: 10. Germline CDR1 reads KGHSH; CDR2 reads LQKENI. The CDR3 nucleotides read TGTGCCAGCTCACCAACCCGGACAGGGATATCAACAGATACGCAGTATTTT. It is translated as CASSPTRTGISTDTQYF.

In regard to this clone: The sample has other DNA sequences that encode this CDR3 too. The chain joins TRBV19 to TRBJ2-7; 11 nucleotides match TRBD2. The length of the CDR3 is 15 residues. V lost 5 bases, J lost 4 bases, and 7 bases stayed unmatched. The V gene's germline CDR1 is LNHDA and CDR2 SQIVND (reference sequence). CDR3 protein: CASSSGTSGSYEQYF. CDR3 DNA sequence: TGTGCCAGTAGTTCCGGGACTAGCGGTTCGTACGAGCAGTACTTC.

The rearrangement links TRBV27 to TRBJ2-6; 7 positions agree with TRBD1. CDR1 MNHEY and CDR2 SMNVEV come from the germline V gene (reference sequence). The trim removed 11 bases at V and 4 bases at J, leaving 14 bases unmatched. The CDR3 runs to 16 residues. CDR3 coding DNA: TGTGCCGCCGCACCGCTAGACAGGGCGGGGGCCAACGTCCTGACTTTC. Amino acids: CAAAPLDRAGANVLTF.

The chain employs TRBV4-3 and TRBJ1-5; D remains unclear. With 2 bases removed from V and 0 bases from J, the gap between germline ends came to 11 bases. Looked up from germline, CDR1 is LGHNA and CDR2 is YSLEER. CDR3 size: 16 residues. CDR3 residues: CASSQSHLHSNQPQHF. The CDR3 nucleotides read TGCGCCAGCAGCCAAAGCCACCTGCATAGCAATCAGCCCCAGCATTTT.

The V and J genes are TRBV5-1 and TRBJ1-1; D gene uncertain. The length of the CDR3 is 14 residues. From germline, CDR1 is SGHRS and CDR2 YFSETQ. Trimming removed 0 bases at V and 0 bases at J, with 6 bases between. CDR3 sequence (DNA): TGCGCCAGCAGCTTGGACACACTGAACACTGAAGCTTTCTTT. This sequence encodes CASSLDTLNTEAFF. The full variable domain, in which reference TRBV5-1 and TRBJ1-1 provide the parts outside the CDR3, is KAGVTQTPRYLIKTRGQQVTLSCSPISGHRSVSWYQQTPGQGLQFLFEYFSETQRNKGNFPGRFSGRQFSNSRSEMNVSTLELGDSALYLCASSLDTLNTEAFFGQGTRLTVV.